This T cell receptor (beta chain) comes out of a study of beta chain features in type 1 diabetes. Study summary: Over all samples combined, 107,917,701 sorted cells were examined. Study results and limitations: Lower insertion and higher deletion counts appeared at VDJ junctions in type 1 diabetes patients. Moderate yet significant TCRB CDR3 shortening was seen in Type 1 diabetes patients in all four CD4+ subsets.

The CDR3 spans 17 residues. The sequenced template was cDNA made from the entire isolated RNA. Sequencing used immunoSEQ multiplex PCR; TCRdb keeps in-frame clones, though not all of them. The table lists fewer than 900,000 clones, 17% of them singletons. Ten or more counts support this clone. Its antigen is as yet unknown. The J gene is TRBJ2-3, the V gene TRBV21-1; the table calls TRBD2, which could not be checked here. TRBV21-1 is described as a pseudogene. Sequencing was carried out using naive CD4+ T cells from blood. The source is a woman between 18 and 29 years old in good health. The CDR3 region is CASSKVVSGSWTDTQYF. The CDR3 DNA sequence: TGTGCCAGCAGCAAAGTGGTTAGCGGGAGCTGGACAGATACGCAGTATTTT.